The TCR beta chain described here comes from a study of T cell clones after liver transplantation. Study background: Standard immunosuppression, with no induction, continued until 12-24 months after transplant. General study results and limits: Circulating graft-donor-reactive CD4 TCRbeta sequences fell significantly post-transplant in 5 of 8 subjects.

Clones were read by immunoSEQ multiplex PCR, and TCRdb kept only the in-frame ones, dropping some. The sample contains under 15,000 clones, roughly 74% of which appear only once. In its sample, this clone was seen many times. Its cognate antigen is unknown. This specimen consisted of CD8+ T cells from blood, obtained at the 22-month timepoint. The clonotype comes from a human patient who received a liver transplant. Some T cells may originate from the graft donor.

The CDR3 loop reads CASRTRDGAYEQYF. Here the CDR3 DNA reads TGCGCCAGCCGCACCCGGGACGGAGCCTACGAGCAGTACTTC. This chain connects TRBV5-1 to TRBJ2-7; D might be TRBD1 or TRBD2, each matching 5 bases. The V end was cut by 7 bases, the J end by 2 bases, with 16 bases between. From germline, CDR1 is SGHRS and CDR2 YFSETQ. This CDR3 contains 14 residues.